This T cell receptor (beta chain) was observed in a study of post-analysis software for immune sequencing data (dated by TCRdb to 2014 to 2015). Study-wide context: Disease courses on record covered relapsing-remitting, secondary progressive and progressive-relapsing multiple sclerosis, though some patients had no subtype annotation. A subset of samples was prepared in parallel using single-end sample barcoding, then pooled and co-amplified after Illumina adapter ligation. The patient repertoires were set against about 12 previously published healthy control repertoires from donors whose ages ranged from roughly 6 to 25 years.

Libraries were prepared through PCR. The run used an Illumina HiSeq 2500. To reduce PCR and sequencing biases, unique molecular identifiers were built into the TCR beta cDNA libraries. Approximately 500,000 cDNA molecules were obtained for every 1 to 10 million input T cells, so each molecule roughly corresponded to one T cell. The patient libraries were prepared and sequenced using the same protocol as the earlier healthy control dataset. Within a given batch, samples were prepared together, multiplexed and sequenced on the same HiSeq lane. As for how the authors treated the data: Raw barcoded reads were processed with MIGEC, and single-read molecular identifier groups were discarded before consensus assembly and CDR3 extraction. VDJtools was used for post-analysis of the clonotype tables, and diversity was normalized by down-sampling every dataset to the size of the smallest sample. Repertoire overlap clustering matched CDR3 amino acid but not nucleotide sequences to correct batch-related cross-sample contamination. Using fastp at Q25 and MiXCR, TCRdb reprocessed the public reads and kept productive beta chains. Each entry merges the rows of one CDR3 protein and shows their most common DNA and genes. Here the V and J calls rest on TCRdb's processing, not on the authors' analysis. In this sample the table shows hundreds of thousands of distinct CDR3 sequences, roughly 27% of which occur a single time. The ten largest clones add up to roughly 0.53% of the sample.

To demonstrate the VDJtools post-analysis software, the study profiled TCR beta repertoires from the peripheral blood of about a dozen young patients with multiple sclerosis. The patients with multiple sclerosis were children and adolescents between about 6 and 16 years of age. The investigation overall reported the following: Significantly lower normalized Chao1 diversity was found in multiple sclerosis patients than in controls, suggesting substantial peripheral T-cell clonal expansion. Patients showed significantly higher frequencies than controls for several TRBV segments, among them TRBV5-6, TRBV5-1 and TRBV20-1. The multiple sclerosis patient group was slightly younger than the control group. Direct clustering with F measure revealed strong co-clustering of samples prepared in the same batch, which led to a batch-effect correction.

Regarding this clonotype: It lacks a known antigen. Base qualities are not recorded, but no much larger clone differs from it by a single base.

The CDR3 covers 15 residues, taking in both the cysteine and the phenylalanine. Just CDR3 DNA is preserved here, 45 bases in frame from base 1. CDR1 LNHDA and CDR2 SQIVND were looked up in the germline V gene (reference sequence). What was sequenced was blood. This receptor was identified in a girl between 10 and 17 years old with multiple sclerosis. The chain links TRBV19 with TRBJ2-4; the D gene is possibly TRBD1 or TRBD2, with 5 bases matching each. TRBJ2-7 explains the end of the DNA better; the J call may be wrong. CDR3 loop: CATSRRGSASYEQYF. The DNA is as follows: TGTGCCACTTCTCGACGGGGCAGTGCCTCCTACGAGCAGTACTTC.